Shown below are 17 T cell receptor beta chains from a single sample sequenced in a study of T cell responses to AZD1222 COVID-19 vaccine. Here immunoSEQ multiplex PCR was the method, and the copy in TCRdb shows in-frame clones only, minus some. This table has around 200,000 clones, 85% to 95% appearing once. Sequenced material: peripheral blood, taken 28 days after the second AZD1222 dose. The receptors come from an adult who received the AZD1222 COVID-19 vaccine.

The chain combines TRBV14 with TRBJ2-7, with TRBD2 identical over 7 bases. V shed 4 bases and J 3 bases; nucleotides not matched to a gene: 9. The germline gives CDR1 SGHDN, CDR2 FVKESK. The CDR3 length is 15 residues. The DNA for the CDR3 is TGTGCCAGCAGCCCCTATTGGGGGGGAGGCTACGAGCAGTACTTC. Protein: CASSPYWGGGYEQYF.

Worth noting for this clone: The same CDR3 also results from other DNA sequences found in this sample. The chain is built from TRBV7-2 and TRBJ2-3, with D unclear. Trimming took off 4 bases at V and 3 bases at J, with 5 bases between the two ends. The V gene's germline CDR1 is SGHTA and CDR2 FQGNSA. The CDR3 is 12 residues long. CDR3 amino acids: CASSSSTDTQYF. CDR3 in DNA: TGTGCCAGCAGCTCGAGTACAGATACGCAGTATTTT.

The table lists this clone with a count of one. The chain has TRBV28 and TRBJ1-2; D not resolved. CDR1 is MDHEN, CDR2 SYDVKM, per germline. The CDR3 covers 13 residues. The ends were cut back, 4 bases at V and 8 bases at J, with 14 bases in the middle. CDR3 protein: CASSSGFLRGYTF. DNA for the CDR3: TGTGCCAGCAGTTCGGGATTCCTGCGGGGCTACACCTTC.

The rearrangement joins TRBV19 to TRBJ2-1; D is possibly TRBD1 or TRBD2 (5 bases each). Trimming removed 10 bases from V and 5 bases from J, with 21 bases in between. This CDR3 spans 15 amino acids. CDR1 and CDR2 from the germline V gene are LNHDA and SQIVND (reference sequence). The DNA of the CDR3 is TGTGCCACCTTCAACCCGGGGCGCAAAAACAATGAGCAGTTCTTC. Its translation: CATFNPGRKNNEQFF.

The chain joins TRBV11-2 to TRBJ2-7, with D uncertain. The CDR3 runs 14 residues. The V gene lost 4 bases and the J gene lost 0 bases, with 10 bases spanning the gap. The V gene's germline CDR1 is SGHAT and CDR2 FQNNGV. Here the CDR3 DNA reads TGTGCCAGCAGCTATGGTCCGACCTCCTACGAGCAGTACTTC. Its translation: CASSYGPTSYEQYF.

V and J are TRBV7-6 and TRBJ2-1; the D call may be TRBD1 or TRBD2 (5 bases each). Germline CDR1 and CDR2: SGHVS and FNYEAQ. The CDR3 spans 15 residues. With 1 base removed from V and 9 bases from J, the gap between germline ends came to 16 bases. In nucleotides, the CDR3 is TGTGCCAGCAGCTTAGTTCAGGGAGCAGTCGGTGAGCAGTTCTTC. Translated, it gives CASSLVQGAVGEQFF.

The chain joins TRBV7-3 to TRBJ2-3, with unresolved D. V lost 4 bases to trimming and J lost 0 bases, with 11 bases between them. CDR3 length: 15 residues. Germline V gives CDR1 SGHTA, CDR2 FQGTGA. Here the CDR3 DNA reads TGTGCCAGCAGCTCCCTTGGGGAAAGCACAGATACGCAGTATTTT. Translation: CASSSLGESTDTQYF.

The chain carries TRBV6-1 and TRBJ2-3, with D uncertain. The V end lost 1 base, the J end lost 2 bases, and 7 bases lay between the germline ends. The CDR3 length is 14 residues. Germline lookup yields CDR1 MNHNS and CDR2 SASEGT. The CDR3 sequence: CASSEVGFTDTQYF. The CDR3 DNA reads as TGTGCCAGCAGTGAAGTCGGGTTCACAGATACGCAGTATTTT.

This chain connects TRBV9 to TRBJ2-3; 9 nucleotides agree with TRBD2. V shed 4 bases, J shed 2 bases, and the junction held 11 bases outside the gene matches. Germline V gene lookup returns CDR1 SGDLS and CDR2 YYNGEE. This CDR3 has 17 residues. The CDR3: CASSSQTSGQYTDTQYF. The CDR3 DNA follows: TGTGCCAGCAGCTCACAGACTAGCGGACAGTACACAGATACGCAGTATTTT.

The chain uses TRBV5-4 and TRBJ1-3; D unresolved. The CDR3 runs 16 residues. V was trimmed by 1 base and J by 0 bases, leaving 11 bases between them. The germline V gene has CDR1 SGHNT and CDR2 YYREEE (reference sequence). The CDR3 nucleotides are TGTGCCAGCAGCTTGTATCACAGCTACTCTGGAAACACCATATATTTT. Encoded protein: CASSLYHSYSGNTIYF.

The chain employs TRBV18 and TRBJ2-7; TRBD2 matches 9 bases. The CDR3 is made up of 14 amino acids. The J segment lost 2 bases and the V segment lost 6 bases, leaving 5 bases of the junction unmatched. Germline V gene lookup returns CDR1 KGHSH and CDR2 LQKENI. The CDR3 coding sequence is TGTGCCAGCTCTTATAGCGGGAGAGCCTACGAGCAGTACTTC. Its protein is CASSYSGRAYEQYF.

The V gene is TRBV5-1, the J gene TRBJ1-5; no clear D gene. CDR1 and CDR2 from the germline V gene are SGHRS and YFSETQ. V was shortened by 0 bases and J by 4 bases, with 11 bases between the two germline ends. The CDR3 totals 15 residues. This CDR3 reads CASSLGPAENQPQHF. The CDR3 region has the DNA TGCGCCAGCAGCTTGGGACCCGCTGAGAATCAGCCCCAGCATTTT.

J is TRBJ2-2 and V is TRBV11-1, with a possible D match to TRBD2 (6 bases). The germline CDR1 and CDR2 sequences are SGHAT and FQDESV (reference sequence). With 3 bases removed from V and 5 bases from J, the gap between germline ends came to 13 bases. The CDR3 runs to 15 residues. CDR3 bases: TGTGCCAGCAGCTTGCCCGGGGGAGAAACCGGGGAGCTGTTTTTT. Translating it yields CASSLPGGETGELFF.

V gene TRBV7-3 combines with J gene TRBJ2-6; D remains ambiguous. The V and J ends lost 1 base and 0 bases respectively, with 1 base between them. CDR3 length: 14 amino acids. In germline, CDR1 is SGHTA, CDR2 FQGTGA. As DNA, the CDR3 is TGTGCCAGCAGCTTAAACTCTGGGGCCAACGTCCTGACTTTC. This codes for CASSLNSGANVLTF.

The chain uses TRBV25-1 and TRBJ1-2, with D maybe TRBD1 (5 bases). Germline CDR1 reads MGHDK; CDR2 reads SYGVNS. The CDR3 is 13 residues long. Deletions cut 5 bases from V and 4 bases from J, with 11 bases between. In nucleotides, the CDR3 is TGTGCCAGCAGTAAGGCGGGGACCTATGGCTACACCTTC. As protein: CASSKAGTYGYTF.

The rearrangement uses TRBV27 and TRBJ2-7; D call uncertain. V dropped 2 bases and J dropped 3 bases, with 17 bases sitting between them. This CDR3 is 16 amino acids long. Per the germline V gene, CDR1 is MNHEY and CDR2 is SMNVEV (reference sequence). CDR3 sequence: CASSLMGPTSVYEQYF. CDR3 bases: TGTGCCAGCAGTTTAATGGGTCCGACGTCCGTCTACGAGCAGTACTTC.

A single count supports this clone. The V call is TRBV10-3, the J call TRBJ1-1, with unresolved D. Per the germline V gene, CDR1 is ENHRY and CDR2 is SYGVKD. The CDR3 is 15 amino acids. Trimming left V 4 bases short and J 1 base short, with 13 bases between. This CDR3 reads CAISVPSPGNTEAFF. The CDR3 bases are TGTGCCATCAGTGTCCCTTCTCCTGGGAACACTGAAGCTTTCTTT.